A selection of T cell receptor beta chains follows, all from one sample in a study of blood T cells in healthy people across ages. TCRdb called the 5' RACE reads again in MiXCR, with one record for every CDR3 protein. The data contain about 1.6 million distinct CDR3 sequences, 34% of them seen just once; the ten biggest clones take up roughly 10%. Sequences were obtained from blood. These receptors came from a woman aged 30 to 39 in good health. Each CDR3 is given with its conserved first and last residue. A D gene is named only where the DNA matches it firmly. Rows give clone size only sometimes, using once, few, many, or a class for an expanded clone.

d_call	v_call	j_call	clone_size	cdr3_aa	cdr3_nt
-	TRBV27	TRBJ2-5	-	CASSLYKGAGDGYF	TGTGCCAGCAGTTTATACAAAGGCGCGGGTGACGGGTACTTC
-	TRBV5-1	TRBJ2-2	few	CASSLLRTTNTGELFF	TGCGCCAGCAGCTTGCTCCGGACTACAAACACCGGGGAGCTGTTTTTT
TRBD1	TRBV7-3	TRBJ2-1	-	CASSPDREPYNEQFF	TGTGCCAGCAGCCCGGACAGGGAACCCTACAATGAGCAGTTCTTC
-	TRBV5-6	TRBJ2-7	-	CASSFPHTYEQYF	TGTGCCAGCAGCTTTCCTCATACCTACGAGCAGTACTTC
-	TRBV20-1	TRBJ2-5	-	CSAPRGANQETQYF	TGCAGTGCTCCTCGGGGGGCCAACCAAGAGACCCAGTACTTC
-	TRBV9	TRBJ1-2	-	CASSERKGGYTF	TGTGCCAGCAGCGAGCGTAAGGGTGGCTACACCTTC
-	TRBV20-1	TRBJ2-7	few	CSARDLGKSSYEQYF	TGCAGTGCTAGAGATTTGGGGAAATCATCCTACGAGCAGTACTTC
TRBD1	TRBV20-1	TRBJ1-2	few	CSAPDRVDYGYTF	TGCAGTGCTCCGGACAGGGTGGACTATGGCTACACCTTC
TRBD2	TRBV24-1	TRBJ2-3	-	CATSGASGGADPDTQYF	TGTGCCACCAGTGGAGCTAGCGGGGGGGCCGACCCAGATACGCAGTATTTT
-	TRBV2	TRBJ2-7	-	CASRIIAREQYF	TGTGCCAGCAGAATCATAGCCCGCGAGCAGTACTTC
-	TRBV20-1	TRBJ2-1	-	CSARDSSGSYNEQFF	TGCAGTGCTAGAGATTCCAGCGGTTCCTACAATGAGCAGTTCTTC
-	TRBV9	TRBJ2-1	few	CASSEPIRGIRQDEQFF	TGTGCCAGCAGCGAACCAATACGGGGGATTCGCCAAGATGAGCAGTTCTTC
TRBD2	TRBV12-3/TRBV12-4	TRBJ2-7	-	CASSLGTSYYEQYF	TGTGCCAGCAGTTTAGGGACTAGCTACTACGAGCAGTACTTC
TRBD1	TRBV25-1	TRBJ1-5	few	CASAGTGGAQPQHF	TGTGCCAGCGCTGGGACAGGGGGAGCCCAGCCCCAGCATTTT
-	TRBV9	TRBJ2-7	-	CASSPWAASYEQYF	TGTGCCAGCAGCCCCTGGGCGGCCTCCTACGAGCAGTACTTC
-	TRBV7-9	TRBJ2-5	-	CASGPQAGETQYF	TGTGCCAGCGGACCCCAGGCAGGAGAGACCCAGTACTTC
-	TRBV7-9	TRBJ2-1	few	CASSLTSVDEQFF	TGTGCCAGCAGCTTAACCAGCGTCGATGAGCAGTTCTTC
TRBD2	TRBV7-3	TRBJ2-2	-	CASSPQASGGRSGELFF	TGTGCCAGCAGCCCCCAAGCCAGCGGGGGGCGCTCAGGGGAGCTGTTTTTT
TRBD2	TRBV7-8	TRBJ2-1	-	CASSSYGTSGNNEQFF	TGTGCCAGCAGCTCCTACGGGACTAGCGGTAACAATGAGCAGTTCTTC
-	TRBV4-1	TRBJ2-3	-	CASSQDNSRDTQYF	TGCGCCAGCAGCCAAGATAATTCCAGAGATACGCAGTATTTT
-	TRBV20-1	TRBJ2-5	few	CSAVPNPETQYF	TGCAGTGCCGTCCCTAACCCGGAGACCCAGTACTTC
TRBD1	TRBV4-1	TRBJ2-7	many	CASSQPRDRGYEQYF	TGCGCCAGCAGCCAGCCCCGGGACAGGGGCTACGAGCAGTACTTC
-	TRBV30	TRBJ1-1	few	CAWSEGISGNTEAFF	TGTGCCTGGAGTGAGGGAATCTCGGGGAACACTGAAGCTTTCTTT
-	TRBV27	TRBJ1-5	few	CASSPEWRSNQPQHF	TGTGCCAGCAGTCCTGAGTGGCGGAGCAATCAGCCCCAGCATTTT
TRBD1	TRBV4-2	TRBJ2-7	few	CASSQRTGRYEQYF	TGTGCCAGCAGCCAAAGGACAGGTCGGTACGAGCAGTACTTC
-	TRBV11-2	TRBJ1-4	-	CASSLEVGLNEKLFF	TGTGCCAGCAGCTTAGAAGTTGGTCTTAATGAAAAACTGTTTTTT
-	TRBV28	TRBJ1-1	-	CASERTRLLGTEAFF	TGTGCCAGCGAGCGCACTCGACTTCTAGGCACTGAAGCTTTCTTT
-	TRBV6-5	TRBJ1-4	few	CASSYSTGGGNEKLFF	TGTGCCAGCAGTTACTCGACTGGGGGGGGGAATGAAAAACTGTTTTTT
-	TRBV5-6	TRBJ2-5	many	CASSHRGHRELRETQYF	TGTGCCAGCAGCCACCGGGGCCACAGGGAGTTAAGGGAGACCCAGTACTTC
-	TRBV20-1	TRBJ2-3	-	CRGTSPTDTQYF	TGCAGGGGGACGAGCCCCACAGATACGCAGTATTTT
TRBD1	TRBV5-6	TRBJ2-7	few	CASSGGTGGRAYEQYF	TGTGCCAGCAGCGGGGGGACAGGGGGGCGCGCTTACGAGCAGTACTTC
TRBD2	TRBV11-2	TRBJ2-3	few	CASSARLAGDGGTDTQYF	TGTGCCAGCAGCGCGCGACTAGCGGGGGACGGTGGGACAGATACGCAGTATTTT
-	TRBV29-1	TRBJ1-1	few	CSAREGGLPAFF	TGCAGCGCAAGGGAGGGCGGGCTCCCAGCTTTCTTT
-	TRBV10-2	TRBJ1-2	-	CASTEDITDGYTF	TGCGCCAGCACGGAGGACATAACCGATGGCTACACCTTC
-	TRBV30	TRBJ2-1	few	CAWTAVNEQFF	TGTGCCTGGACTGCGGTCAATGAGCAGTTCTTC
-	TRBV29-1	TRBJ2-7	many	CSVRSAWTPDYEQYF	TGCAGCGTGAGGAGTGCTTGGACGCCAGACTACGAGCAGTACTTC
TRBD2	TRBV6-5	TRBJ2-1	-	CASSYSTSEYNEQFF	TGTGCCAGCAGTTACTCAACTAGCGAGTACAATGAGCAGTTCTTC
-	TRBV3-1	TRBJ2-1	-	CASSQLVSHEQFF	TGTGCCAGCAGCCAACTAGTTAGTCATGAGCAGTTCTTC
-	TRBV27	TRBJ2-1	-	CASSLSSGLGNEQFF	TGTGCCAGCAGTTTGTCGAGCGGGCTGGGCAATGAGCAGTTCTTC
-	TRBV19	TRBJ2-7	-	CASSMGGGEQYF	TGTGCCAGTAGTATGGGGGGCGGCGAGCAGTACTTC
TRBD2	TRBV7-9	TRBJ2-3	few	CASSPGLSGGGHPDTQYF	TGTGCCAGCAGTCCCGGACTGAGCGGGGGGGGACACCCTGATACGCAGTATTTT
-	TRBV5-6	TRBJ2-1	-	CASGGFLGDNEQFF	TGTGCCAGTGGGGGTTTCCTGGGGGACAATGAGCAGTTCTTC
TRBD2	TRBV13	TRBJ2-3	few	CASSWRLAGTDTQYF	TGTGCCAGCAGCTGGAGACTAGCGGGCACAGATACGCAGTATTTT
-	TRBV2	TRBJ2-2	-	CASREQGRELFF	TGTGCCAGCAGAGAACAGGGCCGGGAGCTGTTTTTT
TRBD1	TRBV7-9	TRBJ2-3	many	CASSTGTATEDDTQYF	TGTGCCAGCAGCACCGGGACAGCCACAGAGGACGATACGCAGTATTTT
-	TRBV25-1	TRBJ1-2	-	CASKQGGRTGYGYTF	TGTGCCAGCAAACAAGGGGGACGAACGGGCTATGGCTACACCTTC
-	TRBV29-1	TRBJ2-7	many	CSVEEIQAGESYEQYF	TGCAGCGTTGAAGAAATCCAGGCAGGGGAATCCTACGAGCAGTACTTC
-	TRBV5-6	TRBJ2-5	few	CASSRETETKTQYF	TGTGCCAGCAGCCGGGAGACGGAGACAAAGACCCAGTACTTC
TRBD1	TRBV4-1	TRBJ1-5	-	CASSQVPGTGKQPQHF	TGCGCCAGCAGCCAAGTGCCTGGGACAGGGAAACAGCCCCAGCATTTT
-	TRBV27	TRBJ2-1	few	CASSTERMIHNEQFF	TGTGCCAGCAGTACGGAGCGGATGATCCACAATGAGCAGTTCTTC
TRBD1	TRBV4-1	TRBJ2-7	few	CASSPSGTGNEQYF	TGCGCCAGCAGCCCGTCCGGGACAGGGAACGAGCAGTACTTC
TRBD1	TRBV29-1	TRBJ1-2	-	CSVEDVWQGAHHGYTF	TGCAGCGTTGAAGATGTGTGGCAGGGGGCGCATCATGGCTACACCTTC
-	TRBV2	TRBJ1-2	few	CASSDDPRGYTF	TGTGCCAGCAGTGACGATCCGCGGGGCTACACCTTC
-	TRBV20-1	TRBJ2-1	-	CSARDYSGPQSSYNEQFF	TGCAGTGCTAGGGACTATAGCGGTCCACAAAGCTCCTACAATGAGCAGTTCTTC
-	TRBV28	TRBJ1-2	-	CASNSEGYGYTF	TGTGCCAGCAATTCTGAAGGCTATGGCTACACCTTC
-	TRBV20-1	TRBJ1-5	few	CSALRGSSNQPQHF	TGCAGTGCCCTTAGGGGTTCCAGCAATCAGCCCCAGCATTTT
-	TRBV6-2/TRBV6-3	TRBJ1-4	-	CASGSDRRVTNEKLFF	TGTGCCAGCGGGTCCGACAGGAGGGTAACTAATGAAAAACTGTTTTTT
-	TRBV7-3	TRBJ2-5	few	CASSPLGGETTQYF	TGTGCCAGCAGCCCCCTCGGGGGAGAGACGACCCAGTACTTC
TRBD2	TRBV5-1	TRBJ2-1	-	CASSPLTSGSYNEQFF	TGCGCCAGCAGCCCCCTAACTAGCGGCTCCTACAATGAGCAGTTCTTC